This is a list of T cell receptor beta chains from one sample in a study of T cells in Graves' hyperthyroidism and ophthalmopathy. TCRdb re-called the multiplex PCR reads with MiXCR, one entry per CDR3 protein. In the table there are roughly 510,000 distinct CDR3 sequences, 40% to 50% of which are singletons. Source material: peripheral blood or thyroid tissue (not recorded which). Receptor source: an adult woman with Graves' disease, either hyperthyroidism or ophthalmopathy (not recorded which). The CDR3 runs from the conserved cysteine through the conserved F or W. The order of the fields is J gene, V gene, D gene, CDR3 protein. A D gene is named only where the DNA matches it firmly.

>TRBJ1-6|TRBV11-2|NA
CASRTTGATYNSPLHF
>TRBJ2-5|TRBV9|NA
CASSVASSQETQYF
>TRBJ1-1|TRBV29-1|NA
CSVEGSPGRETEAFF
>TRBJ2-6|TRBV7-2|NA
CASSLGGSAVSTF
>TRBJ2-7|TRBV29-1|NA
CSAGPSSHEQYF
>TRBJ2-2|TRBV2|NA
CASEDVGGELFF
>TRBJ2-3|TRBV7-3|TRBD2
CASSLMPTSGSRTDTQYF
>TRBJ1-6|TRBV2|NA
CASSGGNLAGNSPLHF
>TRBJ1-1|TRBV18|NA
CASSPAPGMNTEAFF
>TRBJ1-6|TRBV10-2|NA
CASRTVNSPLHF
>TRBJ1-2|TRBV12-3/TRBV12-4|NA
CASSLAATGYGYTF
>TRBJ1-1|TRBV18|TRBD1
CASSPVGGRGTEAFF
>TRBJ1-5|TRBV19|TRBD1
CASSIAGTAHPQPQHF
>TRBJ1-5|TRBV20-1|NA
CSATLLYDQPQHF
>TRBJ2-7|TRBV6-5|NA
CASSYGSTLSEQYF
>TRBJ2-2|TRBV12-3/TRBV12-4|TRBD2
CASSLLSGRAGTGELFF
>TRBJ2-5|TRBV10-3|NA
CAISEGADYQETQYF
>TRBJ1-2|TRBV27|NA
CASRRGSGSYGYTF
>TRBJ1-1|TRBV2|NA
CASSEERGWHTEAFF
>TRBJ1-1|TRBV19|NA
CASSDGQMNTEAFF
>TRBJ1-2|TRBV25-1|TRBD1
CASRPDGTVNHGYTF
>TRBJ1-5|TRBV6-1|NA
CASWAKQGPQHF
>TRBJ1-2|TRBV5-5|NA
CASSINRAGNYGYTF
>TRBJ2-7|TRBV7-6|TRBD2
CASSATSGGYEQYF
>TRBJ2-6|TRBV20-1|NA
CSANSLVRGANVLTF
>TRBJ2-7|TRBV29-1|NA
CSSIVGGSYEQYF
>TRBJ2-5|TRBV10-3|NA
CATSGGERETQYF
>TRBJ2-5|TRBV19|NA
CASSERNRHQETQYF
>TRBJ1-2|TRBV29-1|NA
CSVSKTGYGYTF
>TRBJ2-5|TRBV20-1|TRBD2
CSARASGSSQETQYF
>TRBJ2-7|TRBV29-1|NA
CSLSQGGGRRRYEQYF
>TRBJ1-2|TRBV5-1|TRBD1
CASSSRDSYGYTF
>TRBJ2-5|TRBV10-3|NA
CAISESGWETQYF
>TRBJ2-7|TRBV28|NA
CASSTPGSNEQYF
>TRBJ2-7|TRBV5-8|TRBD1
CASSSRDRAREQYF
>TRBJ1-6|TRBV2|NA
CASSAISGSGNSPLHF
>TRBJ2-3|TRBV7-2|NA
CASSLDTDTDTQYF
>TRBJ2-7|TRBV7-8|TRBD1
CASGGQAYEQYF
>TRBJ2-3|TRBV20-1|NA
CSARDRGSTDTQYF
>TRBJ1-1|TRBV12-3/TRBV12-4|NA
CASSFAGSTEAFF
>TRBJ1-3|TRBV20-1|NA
CSAIIPSENTIYF
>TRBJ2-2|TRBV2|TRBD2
CASSDSGVNTGELFF
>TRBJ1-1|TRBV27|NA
CASRSSVQGYTEAFF
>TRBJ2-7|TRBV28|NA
CASSSEGHGEQYF
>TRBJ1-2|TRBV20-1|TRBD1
CSARDGDRTSNYGYTF
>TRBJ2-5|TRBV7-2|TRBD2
CASSPRTSGAGQETQYF
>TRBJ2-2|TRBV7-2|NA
CASSLTFTGTGELFF
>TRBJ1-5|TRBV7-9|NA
CASSSSRGHQPQHF
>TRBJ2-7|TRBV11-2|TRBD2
CASSQGLAGREQYF
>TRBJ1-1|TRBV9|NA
CASSATTAENTEAFF
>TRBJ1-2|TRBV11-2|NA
CASSQDYSSNYGYTF